The 3 T cell receptor beta chains presented below share a single source sample, sequenced in a study of early T cells in non-severe SARS-CoV-2 infection. TCRdb itself ran the 5' RACE reads through MiXCR, one entry per CDR3 protein. The sample holds tens of thousands of distinct CDR3 sequences, approximately 12% seen once. The specimen sequenced was whole blood. The receptors were gathered from an adult who was a healthcare worker with PCR-confirmed SARS-CoV-2 infection or an uninfected control (not recorded which).

J is TRBJ2-5 and V is TRBV11-2; TRBD2 aligns across 10 bases. The CDR3 runs 15 residues. CDR1 and CDR2 from the germline V gene are SGHAT and FQNNGV. With V trimmed by 4 bases and J by 7 bases, 9 bases remained unmatched. The CDR3 protein is CASSSSAGGPRTQYF. The CDR3, as DNA: TGTGCCAGCAGCTCATCAGCGGGAGGGCCTCGGACCCAGTACTTC.

The V and J genes are TRBV4-1 and TRBJ1-1, with TRBD1 matching over 8 bases. V was pared by 4 bases and J by 2 bases, with 9 bases of the junction left unmatched. The CDR3 covers 16 residues. CDR1 is MGHRA and CDR2 is YSYEKL in the germline V gene. CDR3 region: CASSRAGGIENTEAFF. DNA of the CDR3: TGCGCCAGCAGCCGGGCAGGGGGCATAGAAAACACTGAAGCTTTCTTT.

The chain carries TRBV2 and TRBJ2-1; 12 bases line up with TRBD2. This CDR3 comprises 14 residues. Germline CDR1 SNHLY, CDR2 FYNNEI. The V gene end was trimmed by 5 bases and the J gene end by 6 bases; junction bases not matched to a gene: 2. The CDR3 region is CASSRTSGINEQFF. DNA for the CDR3: TGTGCCAGCAGTAGGACTAGCGGGATCAATGAGCAGTTCTTC.